The present entry profiles one T cell receptor (beta chain) with its context. This entry is derived from a study of blood T cell repertoires in COVID-19. The wider study: Sources were T cells, B-cell-depleted T cells, or PBMCs; the material itself was cDNA or gDNA.

The CDR3 has 13 amino acids. The trim removed 6 bases at V and 6 bases at J, leaving 4 bases unmatched. Germline V gives CDR1 MDHEN, CDR2 SYDVKM. Using immunoSEQ multiplex PCR, the repertoire was profiled, and TCRdb retains in-frame clones only, with some absent. The data hold 140,000 to 150,000 clones, with over 70% observed a single time. V and J are TRBV28 and TRBJ2-2; 7 nucleotides align to TRBD1. This clonotype originated in a human donor in a cohort sampled during active COVID-19. Material: peripheral blood. The CDR3 protein is CASRRQGSGELFF. The CDR3 nucleotides are TGTGCCAGCAGGCGACAGGGCTCCGGGGAGCTGTTTTTT. Together with reference TRBV28 and TRBJ2-2, the CDR3 gives the full variable domain: DVKVTQSSRYLVKRTGEKVFLECVQDMDHENMFWYRQDPGLGLRLIYFSYDVKMKEKGDIPEGYSVSREKKERFSLILESASTNQTSMYLCASRRQGSGELFFGEGSRLTVL.